These 6 T cell receptor beta chains share one sample of origin, sequenced in a study of identical twins' blood T cells. MiXCR, run by TCRdb on the 5' RACE reads, gives a single entry per CDR3 protein. Here the sample spans roughly 340,000 distinct CDR3 sequences, about 28% being singletons. What was sequenced was PBMCs. All receptors derive from a woman aged 18 to 55 in good health.

This clonotype was recorded a few times. The rearrangement joins TRBV6-1 to TRBJ2-1; no firm D call. V gave up 0 bases and J gave up 3 bases, with 12 bases separating them. This CDR3 has 16 residues. Germline assignment: CDR1 MNHNS and CDR2 SASEGT. The CDR3 DNA reads as TGTGCCAGCAGTGAAGCGCAAGGGTTAGGCTACAATGAGCAGTTCTTC. Translation gives CASSEAQGLGYNEQFF.

The CDR3 is CASGTGPYNEQFF. In DNA form, the CDR3 reads TGCGCCAGCGGGACAGGGCCGTACAATGAGCAGTTCTTC. The rearrangement joins TRBV4-1 to TRBJ2-1, with 9 bases fitting TRBD1. The CDR3 extends over 13 amino acids. Germline lookup yields CDR1 MGHRA and CDR2 YSYEKL. V lost 8 bases and J lost 4; bases outside the gene matches: 3.

The J gene is TRBJ1-6, the V gene TRBV12-3 or TRBV12-4; D not resolved. V was cut by 3 bases and J by 7 bases, with 4 bases left in between. The CDR3 totals 12 residues. The CDR3 DNA reads as TGTGCCAGCAGTTTTGAAAATTCACCCCTCCACTTT. Translated, it gives CASSFENSPLHF.

The CDR3 DNA reads as TGTGCCAGCGAGGCAGGGGAGGGAGCTTTCTTT. Translating it yields CASEAGEGAFF. The rearrangement links TRBV7-9 to TRBJ1-1, with D maybe TRBD1 (6 bases). The V and J ends lost 8 bases and 10 bases respectively, with 14 bases between them. This CDR3 is 11 amino acids long. In germline, CDR1 is SEHNR, CDR2 FQNEAQ (reference sequence). The variable domain in full, completed from reference TRBV7-9 and TRBJ1-1, reads DTGVSQNPRHKITKRGQNVTFRCDPISEHNRLYWYRQTLGQGPEFLTYFQNEAQLEKSRLLSDRFSAERPKGSFSTLEIQRTEQGDSAMYLCASEAGEGAFFGQGTRLTVV.

This clonotype has a count of ten or more. The chain combines TRBV18 with TRBJ2-2, with 8 bases matching TRBD1. The CDR3 covers 15 residues. CDR1 is KGHSH and CDR2 is LQKENI in the germline V gene. V lost 1 base to trimming and J lost 7 bases; unmatched junction nucleotides: 5. The CDR3 protein is CASSPQTGDGGELFF. Written as DNA, the CDR3 is TGTGCCAGCTCACCACAGACAGGGGACGGCGGGGAGCTGTTTTTT.

The CDR3 DNA follows: TGTGCCAGCAGCCAAGATGGGGTCCTCGATCAGCCCCAGCATTTT. This codes for CASSQDGVLDQPQHF. V usage is TRBV4-2 and J usage is TRBJ1-5; D gene uncertain. This CDR3 comprises 15 residues. With 0 bases removed from V and 5 bases from J, the gap between germline ends came to 11 bases. Germline CDR1 reads LGHNA; CDR2 reads YNFKEQ.